The T cell receptor beta chain under discussion was sequenced for a study of identical twins. Study-wide points: Cord blood beta clonotypes present at high abundance carried fewer insertions; no such pattern appeared in memory repertoires.

Germline CDR1 and CDR2: DFQATT and SNEGSKA (reference sequence). V gave up 4 bases and J gave up 5 bases; unmatched junction bases: 13. The CDR3 is 16 amino acids. This clonotype was seen more than once but under ten times. Its antigen is unknown. TCRdb re-called the 5' RACE reads through MiXCR, storing one row per CDR3 protein. The sample gives about 240,000 distinct CDR3 sequences, 8% to 11% of which show up once; 10% is in the top ten. Everyone who gave samples was a healthy Caucasian. The TCR originated in a man aged 50-60 years in good health. This chain links TRBV20-1 with TRBJ1-5; 8 nucleotides match TRBD1. The sequencing sample was made of memory T cells sorted from blood. The CDR3 reads CSATPIGQGAYQPQHF. Written as DNA, the CDR3 is TGCAGTGCTACACCCATAGGGCAGGGGGCATATCAGCCCCAGCATTTT.